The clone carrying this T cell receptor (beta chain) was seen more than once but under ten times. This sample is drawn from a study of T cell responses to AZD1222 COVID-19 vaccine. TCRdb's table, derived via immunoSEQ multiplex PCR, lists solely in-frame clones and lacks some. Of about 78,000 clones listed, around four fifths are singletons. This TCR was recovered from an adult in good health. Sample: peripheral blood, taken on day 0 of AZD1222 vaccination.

CDR3 in amino acids: CASSPTDRGNSPLHF. The CDR3 nucleotides are TGTGCCAGCAGTCCAACGGACAGGGGTAATTCACCCCTCCACTTT. The chain uses TRBV27 and TRBJ1-6; 9 bases fit TRBD1. V lost 5 bases, J lost 6 bases, and 5 bases stayed unmatched. CDR1 and CDR2 (germline): MNHEY, SMNVEV (reference sequence). The CDR3 length is 15 residues.